The clone carrying this TCR beta chain was observed a few times. Its matching antigen is unknown. This specimen belongs to a study of identical twins. TCRdb called the 5' RACE reads again in MiXCR, with one record for every CDR3 protein. This table has about 900,000 distinct CDR3 sequences, about 12% appearing once. The CDR3 length is 15 residues. Germline CDR1 SGHAT, CDR2 FQNNGV. With 4 bases removed from V and 3 bases from J, the gap between germline ends came to 14 bases. Study outcomes and limitations: Out-of-frame alpha sequences shared by twins were enriched for low generation probability. Zero-insertion results could be subject to partial confounding by invariant MAIT and iNKT cells. The more abundant beta clonotypes in cord blood had fewer insertions, and memory repertoires did not show this.

The same sample was also used in a study of yellow fever vaccine responses in identical twins.

The clonotype was recovered from a woman between 18 and 29 years old in good health. Sequencing used PBMCs. This sequence joins TRBV11-2 and TRBJ2-3, with D possibly being TRBD1 (6 bases). The CDR3 region has the DNA TGTGCCAGCAGCTCCATGACAGGAATGACAGATACGCAGTATTTT. Its protein product is CASSSMTGMTDTQYF.